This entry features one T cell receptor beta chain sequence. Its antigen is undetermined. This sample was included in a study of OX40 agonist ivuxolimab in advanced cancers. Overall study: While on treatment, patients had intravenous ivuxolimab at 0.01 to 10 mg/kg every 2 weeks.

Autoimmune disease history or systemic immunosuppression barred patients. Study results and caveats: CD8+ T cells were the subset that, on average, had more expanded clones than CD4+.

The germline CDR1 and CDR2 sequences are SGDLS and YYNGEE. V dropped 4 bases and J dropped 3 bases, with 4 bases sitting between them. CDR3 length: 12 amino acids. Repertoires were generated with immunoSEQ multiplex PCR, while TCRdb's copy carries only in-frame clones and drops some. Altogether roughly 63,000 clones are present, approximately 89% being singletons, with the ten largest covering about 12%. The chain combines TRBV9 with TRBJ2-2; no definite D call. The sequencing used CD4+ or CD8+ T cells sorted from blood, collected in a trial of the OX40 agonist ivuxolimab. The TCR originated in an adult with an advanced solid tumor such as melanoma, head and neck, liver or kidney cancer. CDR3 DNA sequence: TGTGCCAGCAGCCCCTACACCGGGGAGCTGTTTTTT. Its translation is CASSPYTGELFF.